These 3 T cell receptor beta chains were all obtained from the same sample, sequenced in a study of cytomegalovirus exposure and HLA in healthy donors. The PCR had 60 Vbeta and 13 Jbeta primers. Using immunoSEQ multiplex PCR, the repertoire was profiled, and TCRdb retains in-frame clones only, with some absent. The table has approximately 140,000 clones, around two thirds seen once; the top ten hold under 2%. Sequenced sample: PBMCs. These receptors were obtained from a woman aged 18-30 years in good health and CMV-seronegative.

The rearrangement links TRBV5-6 to TRBJ2-4; perhaps TRBD1 as D (5 bases). The V gene's germline CDR1 is SGHDT and CDR2 YYEEEE. Trimming took 2 bases from V and 10 from J, leaving 10 bases between them. The CDR3 is 12 amino acids. CDR3 DNA: TGTGCCAGCAGCTTCGCCCCAGGGATTCAGTACTTC. Protein: CASSFAPGIQYF.

The chain joins TRBV6-5 to TRBJ1-2; 9 positions agree with TRBD1. CDR1 MNHEY and CDR2 SVGAGI come from the germline V gene. The CDR3 totals 14 residues. V lost 10 bases, J lost 0 bases, and 6 bases stayed unmatched. CDR3 sequence reads: CAIVGQGPNYGYTF. CDR3 sequence (DNA): TGTGCCATCGTGGGACAGGGCCCTAACTATGGCTACACCTTC.

The gene calls are TRBV19 and TRBJ2-1; D is uncertain. Germline values: CDR1 LNHDA, CDR2 SQIVND (reference sequence). The CDR3 is made up of 12 amino acids. Trimming pared 3 bases from V and 7 bases from J, leaving 7 bases between. This CDR3 is CASSIPRNEQFF. CDR3 in DNA: TGTGCCAGTAGTATCCCGAGAAATGAGCAGTTCTTC.